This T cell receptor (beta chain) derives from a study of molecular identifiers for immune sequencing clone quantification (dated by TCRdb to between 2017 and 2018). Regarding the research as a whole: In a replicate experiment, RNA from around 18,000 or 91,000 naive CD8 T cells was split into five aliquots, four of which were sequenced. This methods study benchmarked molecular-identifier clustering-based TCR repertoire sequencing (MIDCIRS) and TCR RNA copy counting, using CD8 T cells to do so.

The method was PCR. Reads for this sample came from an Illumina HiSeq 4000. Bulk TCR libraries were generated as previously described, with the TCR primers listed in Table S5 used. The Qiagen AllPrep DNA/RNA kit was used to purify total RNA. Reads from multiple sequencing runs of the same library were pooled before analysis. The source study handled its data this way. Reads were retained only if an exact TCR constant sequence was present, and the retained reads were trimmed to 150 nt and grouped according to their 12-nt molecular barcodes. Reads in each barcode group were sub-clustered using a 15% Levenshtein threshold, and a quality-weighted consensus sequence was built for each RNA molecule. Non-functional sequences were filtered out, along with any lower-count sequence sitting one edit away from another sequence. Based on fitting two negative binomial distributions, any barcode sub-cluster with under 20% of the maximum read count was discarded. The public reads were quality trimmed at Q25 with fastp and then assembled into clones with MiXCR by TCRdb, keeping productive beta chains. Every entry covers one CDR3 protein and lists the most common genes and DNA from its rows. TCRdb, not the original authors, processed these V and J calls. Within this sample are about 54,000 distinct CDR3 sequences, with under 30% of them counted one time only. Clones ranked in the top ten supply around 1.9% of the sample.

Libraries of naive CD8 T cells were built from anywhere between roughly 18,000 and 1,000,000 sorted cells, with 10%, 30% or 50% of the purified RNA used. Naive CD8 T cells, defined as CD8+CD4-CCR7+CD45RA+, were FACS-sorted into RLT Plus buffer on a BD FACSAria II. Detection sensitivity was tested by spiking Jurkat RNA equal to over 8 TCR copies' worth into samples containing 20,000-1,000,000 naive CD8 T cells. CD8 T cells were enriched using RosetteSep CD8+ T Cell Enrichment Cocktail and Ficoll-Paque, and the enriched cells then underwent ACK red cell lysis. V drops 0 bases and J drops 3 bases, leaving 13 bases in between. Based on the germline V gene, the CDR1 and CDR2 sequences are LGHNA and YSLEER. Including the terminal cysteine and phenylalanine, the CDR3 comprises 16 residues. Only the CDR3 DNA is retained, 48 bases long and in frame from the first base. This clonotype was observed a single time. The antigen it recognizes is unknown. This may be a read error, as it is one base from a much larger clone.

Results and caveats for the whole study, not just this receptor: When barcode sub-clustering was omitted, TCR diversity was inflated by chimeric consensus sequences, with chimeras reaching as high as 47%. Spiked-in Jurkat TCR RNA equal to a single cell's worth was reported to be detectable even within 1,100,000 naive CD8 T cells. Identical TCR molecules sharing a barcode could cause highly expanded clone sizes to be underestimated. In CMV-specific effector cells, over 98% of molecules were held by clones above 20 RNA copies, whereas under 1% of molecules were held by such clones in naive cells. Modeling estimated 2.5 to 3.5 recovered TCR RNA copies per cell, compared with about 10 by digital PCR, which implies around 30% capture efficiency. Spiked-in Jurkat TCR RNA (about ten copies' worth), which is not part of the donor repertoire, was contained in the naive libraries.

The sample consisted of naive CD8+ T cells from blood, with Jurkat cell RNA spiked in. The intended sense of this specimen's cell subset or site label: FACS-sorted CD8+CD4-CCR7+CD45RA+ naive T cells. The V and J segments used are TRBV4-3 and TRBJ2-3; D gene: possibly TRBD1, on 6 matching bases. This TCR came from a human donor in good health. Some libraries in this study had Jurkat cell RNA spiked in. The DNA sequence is TGCGCCAGCAGCCAAGATGAAACTCAGGGGACAGATACGCAGTATTTT. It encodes CASSQDETQGTDTQYF.